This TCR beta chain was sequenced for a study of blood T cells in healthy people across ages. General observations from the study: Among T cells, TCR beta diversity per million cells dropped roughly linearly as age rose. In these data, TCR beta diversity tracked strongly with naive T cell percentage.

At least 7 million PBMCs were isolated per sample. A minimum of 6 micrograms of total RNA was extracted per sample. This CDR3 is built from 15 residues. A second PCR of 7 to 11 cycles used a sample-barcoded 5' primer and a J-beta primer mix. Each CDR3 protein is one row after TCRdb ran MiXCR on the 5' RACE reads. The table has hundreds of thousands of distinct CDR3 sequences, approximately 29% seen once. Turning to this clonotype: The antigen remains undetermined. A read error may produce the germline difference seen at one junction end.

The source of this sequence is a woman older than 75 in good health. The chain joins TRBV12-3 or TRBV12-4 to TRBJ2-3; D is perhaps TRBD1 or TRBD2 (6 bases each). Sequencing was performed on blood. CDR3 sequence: CASSLGGLSADAQYF. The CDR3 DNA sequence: TGTGCCAGCAGTCTCGGGGGCTTGAGCGCAGATGCGCAATATTTT.